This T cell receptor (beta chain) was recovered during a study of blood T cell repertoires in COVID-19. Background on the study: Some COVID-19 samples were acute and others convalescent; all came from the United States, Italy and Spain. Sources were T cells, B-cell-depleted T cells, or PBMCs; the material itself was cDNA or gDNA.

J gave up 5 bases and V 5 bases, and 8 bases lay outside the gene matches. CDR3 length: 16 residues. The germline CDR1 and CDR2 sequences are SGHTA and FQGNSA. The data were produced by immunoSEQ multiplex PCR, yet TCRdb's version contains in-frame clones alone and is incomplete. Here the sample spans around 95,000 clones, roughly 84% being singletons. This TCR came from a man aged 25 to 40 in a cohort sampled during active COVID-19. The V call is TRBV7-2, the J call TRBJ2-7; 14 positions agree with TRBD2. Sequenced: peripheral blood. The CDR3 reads CASSRTSGGYGHEQYF. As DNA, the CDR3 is TGTGCCAGCAGCCGGACTAGCGGGGGGTACGGCCACGAGCAGTACTTC.